The rows below give T cell receptor beta chains drawn from one sample of a study of cytomegalovirus exposure and HLA in healthy donors. Only in-frame clones appear in the TCRdb table, and some are missing; sequencing was by immunoSEQ multiplex PCR. There are some 200,000 clones in the sample; roughly four fifths occur only once, and roughly 2.8% lies in the top ten. Sequenced material: PBMCs. These receptors were taken from a woman aged 18 to 35 in good health and CMV-seropositive. CDR3s include the opening cysteine and the closing phenylalanine or tryptophan. A D gene is named only where the DNA matches it firmly. Clone size is not always given. Where it is, it says once, few, many or a class for expanded clones.

abundance: .
d_gene: .
j_gene: TRBJ1-6
v_gene: TRBV2
CDR3aa: CASIPGPAYNSPLHF
CDR3nt: TGTGCCAGCATCCCAGGGCCCGCTTATAATTCACCCCTCCACTTT

abundance: .
d_gene: .
j_gene: TRBJ1-2
v_gene: TRBV7-9
CDR3aa: CASSLGIDRSIYGYTF
CDR3nt: TGTGCCAGCAGCTTAGGAATAGACAGGAGCATCTATGGCTACACCTTC

abundance: .
d_gene: .
j_gene: TRBJ2-3
v_gene: TRBV10-3
CDR3aa: CAIAVSTDTQYF
CDR3nt: TGTGCCATCGCGGTTAGCACAGATACGCAGTATTTT

abundance: .
d_gene: TRBD2
j_gene: TRBJ2-5
v_gene: TRBV7-3
CDR3aa: CASSLMAGGPETQYF
CDR3nt: TGTGCCAGCAGCTTAATGGCGGGGGGGCCTGAGACCCAGTACTTC

abundance: .
d_gene: TRBD2
j_gene: TRBJ2-4
v_gene: TRBV7-2
CDR3aa: CASSPGGAPNIQYF
CDR3nt: TGTGCCAGCAGCCCCGGGGGGGCCCCGAACATTCAGTACTTC

abundance: .
d_gene: .
j_gene: TRBJ2-1
v_gene: TRBV13
CDR3aa: CASSPAMEAHRQFF
CDR3nt: TGTGCCAGCAGCCCGGCGATGGAGGCCCATAGGCAGTTCTTC

abundance: .
d_gene: .
j_gene: TRBJ1-3
v_gene: TRBV19
CDR3aa: CATADISGNTIYF
CDR3nt: TGTGCCACCGCGGACATCTCTGGAAACACCATATATTTT

abundance: few
d_gene: .
j_gene: TRBJ1-5
v_gene: TRBV19
CDR3aa: CASSNRGGMGQPQHF
CDR3nt: TGTGCCAGTAGTAACCGGGGAGGAATGGGTCAGCCCCAGCATTTT

abundance: .
d_gene: .
j_gene: TRBJ1-1
v_gene: TRBV6-5
CDR3aa: CASSQADSEAFF
CDR3nt: TGTGCCAGCAGCCAGGCGGACAGTGAAGCTTTCTTT

abundance: .
d_gene: .
j_gene: TRBJ1-2
v_gene: TRBV5-6
CDR3aa: CASSLVEVRNYGYTF
CDR3nt: TGTGCCAGCAGCTTGGTCGAAGTACGGAACTATGGCTACACCTTC

abundance: .
d_gene: TRBD2
j_gene: TRBJ2-3
v_gene: TRBV6-5
CDR3aa: CASSYRGGTDTQYF
CDR3nt: TGTGCCAGCAGTTACCGGGGGGGCACAGATACGCAGTATTTT

abundance: once
d_gene: TRBD2
j_gene: TRBJ2-7
v_gene: TRBV2
CDR3aa: CAIPDGTSSEQYF
CDR3nt: TGTGCCATTCCGGATGGGACTAGCAGCGAGCAGTACTTC

abundance: .
d_gene: TRBD1
j_gene: TRBJ2-7
v_gene: TRBV2
CDR3aa: CASSQIGQGGREQYF
CDR3nt: TGTGCCAGCAGTCAAATCGGACAGGGTGGGCGCGAGCAGTACTTC

abundance: .
d_gene: TRBD1
j_gene: TRBJ2-1
v_gene: TRBV9
CDR3aa: CASSVGQGSNEQFF
CDR3nt: TGTGCCAGCAGCGTGGGACAGGGTTCCAATGAGCAGTTCTTC

abundance: .
d_gene: TRBD1
j_gene: TRBJ2-7
v_gene: TRBV6-4
CDR3aa: CASSDQLRDRVSEQYF
CDR3nt: TGTGCCAGCAGTGACCAACTTCGGGACAGGGTTTCCGAGCAGTACTTC

abundance: .
d_gene: .
j_gene: TRBJ1-2
v_gene: TRBV27
CDR3aa: CASSLQGYYGYTF
CDR3nt: TGTGCCAGCAGTTTGCAGGGCTACTATGGCTACACCTTC

abundance: .
d_gene: .
j_gene: TRBJ1-2
v_gene: TRBV27
CDR3aa: CASSRGVRGNYGYTF
CDR3nt: TGTGCCAGCAGCCGGGGAGTACGGGGTAACTATGGCTACACCTTC

abundance: .
d_gene: TRBD1
j_gene: TRBJ2-1
v_gene: TRBV7-6
CDR3aa: CASSSGTGIWNEQFF
CDR3nt: TGTGCCAGCAGCTCCGGGACAGGGATTTGGAATGAGCAGTTCTTC

abundance: .
d_gene: TRBD2
j_gene: TRBJ2-7
v_gene: TRBV2
CDR3aa: CASRQTSGGAADEQYF
CDR3nt: TGTGCCAGCAGGCAAACTAGCGGGGGGGCCGCCGACGAGCAGTACTTC

abundance: .
d_gene: .
j_gene: TRBJ1-3
v_gene: TRBV4-1
CDR3aa: CASSHTGLPSGNTIYF
CDR3nt: TGCGCCAGCAGCCACACCGGACTCCCCTCTGGAAACACCATATATTTT

abundance: .
d_gene: .
j_gene: TRBJ2-2
v_gene: TRBV18
CDR3aa: CASSPLPTENTGELFF
CDR3nt: TGTGCCAGCTCACCACTTCCGACTGAGAACACCGGGGAGCTGTTTTTT

abundance: few
d_gene: .
j_gene: TRBJ1-1
v_gene: TRBV6-5
CDR3aa: CASSYRSGNTEAFF
CDR3nt: TGTGCCAGCAGTTACAGGTCAGGGAACACTGAAGCTTTCTTT

abundance: once
d_gene: .
j_gene: TRBJ1-5
v_gene: TRBV9
CDR3aa: CASSVEGVLGQPQHF
CDR3nt: TGTGCCAGCAGCGTAGAGGGGGTCTTGGGCCAGCCCCAGCATTTT

abundance: few
d_gene: TRBD1
j_gene: TRBJ1-3
v_gene: TRBV7-9
CDR3aa: CASSPTGTGRTGNTIYF
CDR3nt: TGTGCCAGCAGCCCTACCGGGACAGGGAGAACTGGAAACACCATATATTTT

abundance: .
d_gene: .
j_gene: TRBJ2-2
v_gene: TRBV7-2
CDR3aa: CASSLVSTVKTGELFF
CDR3nt: TGTGCCAGCAGCTTAGTGTCGACAGTAAAAACCGGGGAGCTGTTTTTT

abundance: .
d_gene: .
j_gene: TRBJ1-1
v_gene: TRBV5-4
CDR3aa: CASSLAGGRTEAFF
CDR3nt: TGTGCCAGCAGCCTCGCGGGGGGTCGAACTGAAGCTTTCTTT

abundance: .
d_gene: TRBD1
j_gene: TRBJ2-7
v_gene: TRBV7-4
CDR3aa: CASTLDRASYEQYF
CDR3nt: TGTGCCAGCACCTTGGACAGGGCCAGCTACGAGCAGTACTTC

abundance: once
d_gene: TRBD2
j_gene: TRBJ2-7
v_gene: TRBV9
CDR3aa: CASSVAGGGSYEQYF
CDR3nt: TGTGCCAGCAGCGTAGCTGGCGGGGGTTCCTACGAGCAGTACTTC

abundance: .
d_gene: TRBD1
j_gene: TRBJ2-7
v_gene: TRBV4-1
CDR3aa: CASSQENRGEQYF
CDR3nt: TGCGCCAGCAGCCAAGAAAACAGGGGCGAGCAGTACTTC

abundance: .
d_gene: .
j_gene: TRBJ1-3
v_gene: TRBV6-5
CDR3aa: CASSYREGNTIYF
CDR3nt: TGTGCCAGCAGTTACAGGGAGGGAAACACCATATATTTT

abundance: .
d_gene: TRBD1
j_gene: TRBJ1-3
v_gene: TRBV4-2
CDR3aa: CASSPRGQGPSSGNTIYF
CDR3nt: TGTGCCAGCAGCCCTCGCGGACAGGGGCCAAGCTCTGGAAACACCATATATTTT

abundance: .
d_gene: .
j_gene: TRBJ2-1
v_gene: TRBV10-1
CDR3aa: CASSDPLRSGYNEQFF
CDR3nt: TGCGCCAGCAGTGACCCCTTGCGCTCGGGATACAATGAGCAGTTCTTC

abundance: .
d_gene: .
j_gene: TRBJ2-3
v_gene: TRBV6-5
CDR3aa: CASSRRVLGTDTQYF
CDR3nt: TGTGCCAGCAGCCGCAGGGTGCTGGGCACAGATACGCAGTATTTT